The clone carrying this TCR beta chain ranks as medium-sized. Its antigen is still unknown. All patients reached thyroid surgery having received no treatment beforehand. TCRdb called clones again from the PCR reads with MiXCR. The sample records roughly 6,800 clones, under 20% being singletons. These data originate in a study of metastatic and nonmetastatic thyroid tumors. Study-level information: Repertoires were compared across blood and tumor or nodule tissue from malignant and benign thyroid patients. Study-level points and caveats: When malignant thyroid tumors were compared with benign nodules, TCR beta diversity was reportedly significantly higher in the malignant tumors. This held in both blood and tumor samples.

The germline gives CDR1 LNHDA, CDR2 SQIVND (reference sequence). The CDR3 totals 12 residues. V lost 8 bases and J lost 5, with 12 bases in between. Sequencing input: adjacent normal tissue. The chain combines TRBV19 with TRBJ1-2; D might be TRBD1 (5 bases). The receptor comes from a female donor with papillary thyroid cancer or a benign thyroid nodule (not recorded which). Some clones in this sample may be carry-over from other donors' samples. The CDR3 bases are TGTGCCAGTTGGGACCGCGGTTATGGCTACACCTTC. Translated, it gives CASWDRGYGYTF.